These T cell receptor beta chains were read from a single sample in a study of shared clonotypes between healthy human individuals. The data were produced by immunoSEQ multiplex PCR, yet TCRdb's version contains in-frame clones alone and is incomplete. The data contain over a million clones, 95% to 99% of them seen just once; the ten biggest clones take up approximately 0.44%. The sample was naive CD4+ T cells sorted from blood. These receptors were collected from a man aged 25 to 45 in good health. Each CDR3 is given without its conserved first and last residue.

j_call v_call cdr3_aa
TRBJ2-7 TRBV11-2 ASSRTVYEQY
TRBJ2-6 TRBV30 AWRERGGSGANVLT
TRBJ2-1 TRBV7-8 ASSPLGTSGSSYNEQF
TRBJ2-7 TRBV18 ASSPLGPREQY
TRBJ1-2 TRBV6-1 AASAHNYGYT
TRBJ2-1 TRBV18 ASSPSRGREAGVSYEQF
TRBJ2-7 TRBV15 ATSRQLTSNEQY
TRBJ2-3 TRBV20-1 SASSPDTQY
TRBJ2-1 TRBV14 ASSQDPNTRYNEQF
TRBJ2-1 TRBV18 ASSPVGRDTYNEQF
TRBJ2-5 TRBV10-3 AISSLAGGPETQY
TRBJ2-1 TRBV7-9 ASSLASSANEQF
TRBJ2-7 TRBV29-1 SVAAVLSYEQY
TRBJ1-2 TRBV28 ASSYRGDGYT
TRBJ1-5 TRBV29-1 SVGGQGDQPQH
TRBJ1-2 TRBV5-1 ASSLGLGPGGADLYGYT
TRBJ1-3 TRBV6-1 ASSEYPPTSGNTIY
TRBJ2-1 TRBV20-1 SALRLSGQF
TRBJ1-3 TRBV5-1 ASSFWDAGTDSGNTIY
TRBJ2-3 TRBV27 ASKRDLGRTDTQY
TRBJ1-1 TRBV2 ASKSEILNTEAF
TRBJ2-7 TRBV10-3 AIRRLAGGEQY
TRBJ2-2 TRBV7-9 ASSLGAVGTGELF
TRBJ1-5 TRBV28 ASILNSPRSNQPQH
TRBJ2-7 TRBV6-1 ASSVSYEQY
TRBJ1-1 TRBV15 ATSREWGHTEAF
TRBJ2-2 TRBV6-1 ASSGQGWSGELF
TRBJ2-6 TRBV7-8 ASSFSRGAGANVLT
TRBJ2-3 TRBV14 ASSPSLAGTDTQY
TRBJ1-5 TRBV6-1 ASSVAGGVQPQH
TRBJ1-2 TRBV18 ASSPGGGAHGYT
TRBJ2-2 TRBV7-7 ATTSVSPSTGELF
TRBJ2-7 TRBV5-1 ASSFGGSYEQY
TRBJ2-4 TRBV19 ASTPTSGGHFNIQY
TRBJ1-5 TRBV7-9 ASSLFTQPQH
TRBJ2-3 TRBV5-4 ASSIAGGPTDTQY
TRBJ2-7 TRBV6-1 ASSESGQGAGEQY
TRBJ2-7 TRBV6-1 AGSLRGGRYEQY
TRBJ1-5 TRBV6-6 AVNRVRNQPQH
TRBJ2-5 TRBV14 ASSQENSSGRAGETQY
TRBJ2-1 TRBV28 ASSLWGGLGSYNEQF
TRBJ2-1 TRBV28 ASSPGGFRLGNEQF
TRBJ1-3 TRBV11-1 ASSFSSGNTIY
TRBJ2-5 TRBV29-1 SVARTVQETQY
TRBJ1-1 TRBV18 ASSLGNTEAF
TRBJ2-5 TRBV10-3 AISTQGGETQY
TRBJ1-3 TRBV7-2 ASSLGGGDTIY
TRBJ2-5 TRBV11-2 ASSLDRGAMETQY
TRBJ2-3 TRBV30 AWKTGTDTQY
TRBJ2-5 TRBV7-2 ASSEEGLGTQY
TRBJ2-5 TRBV11-3 ASSLGSPGGAETQY
TRBJ2-5 TRBV19 ASRGPSQETQY
TRBJ2-1 TRBV14 ASSQVGGSVMNEQF
TRBJ1-1 TRBV9 ASSGQGGMNTEAF
TRBJ1-2 TRBV28 ASSSPGPGWGYT
TRBJ2-1 TRBV9 ASSVDSGRAHEQF